The 21 T cell receptor beta chains below were found in one sample sequenced in a study of T-cell reconstitution after alpha-beta-depleted transplantation in children (dated by TCRdb to about 2016). The treatment or condition tag for this specimen amounts to: allogeneic hematopoietic cell transplantation with graft depleted of TCRalphabeta T cells and CD19 B cells. The protocol used for the library was PCR. TCRdb lists the instrument as Illumina HiSeq 2500. Molecular barcoding was employed in the preparation of TCR libraries, with unique molecular identifiers being used to normalize TCRbeta repertoire quantification. TCRdb reworked the public reads: Q25 trimming with fastp, MiXCR clone assembly, productive beta chains retained. CDR3 protein sequences are deduplicated, and each keeps its most common genes and DNA. For this sample there are hundreds of thousands of distinct CDR3 sequences; about a sixth appear just once. Around two fifths of the sample is taken by the ten largest.

Sequenced here: PBMCs, mostly from graft donor cells, sampled 360 days after TCRalphabeta/CD19-depleted stem cell transplant. Receptors originate from a male patient aged 2 to 10 who had a stem cell transplant for acute lymphoblastic leukemia, so the T cells may come from the graft donor.

This chain links TRBV6-2 or TRBV6-3 with TRBJ2-2; the D is unclear. V lost 5 bases and J lost 0, with 10 bases in between. This CDR3 comprises 15 residues. Germline assignment: CDR1 MNHEY and CDR2 SVGEGT. CDR3 amino acids: CASSPVSPNTGELFF. The CDR3 nucleotides read TGTGCCAGCAGTCCCGTCAGCCCGAACACCGGGGAGCTGTTTTTT.

This rearrangement joins TRBV7-2 to TRBJ2-2; D might be TRBD2 (5 bases). The germline CDR1 and CDR2 sequences are SGHTA and FQGNSA. This CDR3 contains 17 residues. Trimming shortened V by 3 bases and J by 4 bases, and 18 bases separated the two germline ends. Here the CDR3 reads CASSLRSALALTGELFF. Written as DNA, the CDR3 is TGTGCCAGCAGCTTGCGTTCGGCGCTAGCCCTCACCGGGGAGCTGTTTTTT.

The genes are TRBV12-3 or TRBV12-4 and TRBJ2-5; 12 bases line up with TRBD1. The V gene end was trimmed by 6 bases and the J gene end by 4 bases; junction bases not matched to a gene: 9. The CDR3 runs to 16 residues. Here the CDR3 reads CASRARDRGRGETQYF. The CDR3 DNA follows: TGTGCCAGCAGAGCAAGGGACAGGGGGCGGGGAGAGACCCAGTACTTC.

This clonotype was counted many times. The V and J genes are TRBV6-1 and TRBJ2-7; 7 nucleotides match TRBD1. V dropped 6 bases and J dropped 3; count of bases not matched to a gene: 8. The CDR3 totals 14 residues. Germline CDR1 MNHNS, CDR2 SASEGT. The CDR3 reads CASRIRQGGYEQYF. The CDR3 DNA is TGTGCCAGCAGGATTCGACAGGGCGGCTACGAGCAGTACTTC.

In this sample, this clonotype turned up a few times. The J gene is TRBJ2-5, the V gene TRBV10-3, with D unresolved. Germline lookup yields CDR1 ENHRY and CDR2 SYGVKD. CDR3 length: 13 residues. The V gene lost 5 bases and the J gene lost 5 bases, with 12 bases spanning the gap. CDR3 DNA: TGTGCCATCAGTCCTACGGCTGTTGAGACCCAGTACTTC. Its translation: CAISPTAVETQYF.

This clonotype appeared a few times. V gene TRBV5-5 combines with J gene TRBJ2-3, with D unresolved. This CDR3 is 16 amino acids long. The V end was cut by 0 bases, the J end by 0 bases, with 11 bases between. Germline CDR1 SGHKS, CDR2 YYEKEE (reference sequence). The CDR3 DNA is TGTGCCAGCAGCTTGGGGGTTAGCCCTAGCACAGATACGCAGTATTTT. This sequence encodes CASSLGVSPSTDTQYF.

This sequence joins TRBV24-1 and TRBJ2-1, with D possibly matching TRBD1 (5 bases). CDR3 length: 17 amino acids. Trimming removed 1 base at V and 4 bases at J, with 16 bases between. Germline lookup yields CDR1 KGHDR and CDR2 SFDVKD. The CDR3 sequence is CATSDFGPGLRYNEQFF. DNA for the CDR3: TGTGCCACCAGTGATTTCGGCCCAGGGCTGCGATACAATGAGCAGTTCTTC.

In its sample, this clonotype was seen a few times. The V gene is TRBV12-3 or TRBV12-4, the J gene TRBJ2-2; 7 bases agree with TRBD1. Trimming cost V 5 bases and J 4 bases; bases outside gene matches: 1. This CDR3 is 13 amino acids long. The CDR3 loop is CASSGDSTGELFF. CDR3 coding DNA: TGTGCCAGCAGTGGGGACAGCACCGGGGAGCTGTTTTTT.

This chain links TRBV29-1 with TRBJ2-7; D unresolved. CDR1 is SQVTM, CDR2 ANQGSEA, per germline. This CDR3 spans 12 amino acids. The ends were cut back, 4 bases at V and 7 bases at J, with 14 bases in the middle. CDR3 DNA sequence: TGCAGCGTTGCCCTCGATTGGGGAGAGCAGTACTTC. Translating gives CSVALDWGEQYF.

The chain recombines TRBV4-3 with TRBJ2-6, with a tentative D call TRBD1 (5 bases). V was shortened by 0 bases and J by 4 bases, with 16 bases between the two germline ends. The CDR3 has 18 amino acids. CDR1 is LGHNA, CDR2 YSLEER, per germline. Here the CDR3 reads CASSQDPRGAPGANVLTF. CDR3 nucleotide sequence: TGCGCCAGCAGCCAAGATCCTAGGGGCGCTCCGGGGGCCAACGTCCTGACTTTC.

This clonotype was seen at least ten times. The chain carries TRBV7-2 and TRBJ2-7; D may be TRBD2 (6 bases). The CDR3 is 16 amino acids. CDR1 is SGHTA and CDR2 is FQGNSA in the germline V gene. Trimming took 0 bases from V and 3 from J, leaving 15 bases between them. The CDR3 sequence is CASSLALEGYSYEQYF. In nucleotides, the CDR3 is TGTGCCAGCAGCTTAGCTCTGGAGGGATACAGCTACGAGCAGTACTTC.

This clonotype was counted between two and nine times. The chain recombines TRBV20-1 with TRBJ2-1; tentative D call: TRBD2 (6 bases). Deletions cut 1 base from V and 2 bases from J, with 9 bases between. Germline V lookup: CDR1 DFQATT, CDR2 SNEGSKA (reference sequence). The CDR3 loop spans 14 amino acids. The CDR3 sequence: CSARGQRAYNEQFF. CDR3 nucleotides: TGCAGTGCTAGAGGTCAGCGGGCCTACAATGAGCAGTTCTTC.

A few counts support this clonotype. The gene calls are TRBV20-1 and TRBJ2-7, with D possibly being TRBD2 (5 bases). CDR1 and CDR2 (germline): DFQATT, SNEGSKA (reference sequence). V was trimmed by 1 base and J by 4 bases, leaving 17 bases between them. CDR3 length: 15 amino acids. CDR3 loop: CSARGVGSYPYEQYF. The DNA of the CDR3 is TGCAGTGCTAGAGGAGTGGGGAGTTACCCTTACGAGCAGTACTTC.

The chain couples TRBV5-1 to TRBJ1-1, with 9 positions matching TRBD1. The CDR3 totals 16 residues. J lost 4 bases, V lost 2 bases, and 9 bases had no gene match. Germline V lookup: CDR1 SGHRS, CDR2 YFSETQ. The chain's CDR3 is CASSFLNRGLGTEAFF. The CDR3 coding sequence is TGCGCCAGCAGCTTTCTCAACAGGGGGCTAGGCACTGAAGCTTTCTTT.

This clonotype was counted a few times. The J gene is TRBJ1-6, the V gene TRBV10-2; 12 nucleotides align to TRBD1. This CDR3 contains 15 residues. Losses at the gene ends were 7 bases for V and 10 bases for J; bases not matched to a gene: 8. Germline V lookup: CDR1 WSHSY, CDR2 SAAADI. The DNA for the CDR3 is TGCGCCAGCATGGGACAGGGGGCAGGACAATCACCCCTCCACTTT. Translation: CASMGQGAGQSPLHF.

This clonotype occurred many times. The chain couples TRBV29-1 to TRBJ2-3; D is unresolved. The V gene's germline CDR1 is SQVTM and CDR2 ANQGSEA. V was trimmed by 4 bases and J by 4 bases, leaving 3 bases between them. The CDR3 spans 10 residues. The CDR3 loop is CSVVSDTQYF. CDR3 in DNA: TGCAGCGTTGTATCAGATACGCAGTATTTT.

The chain links TRBV5-1 to TRBJ1-6; D is undetermined. Trimming removed 5 bases at V and 6 bases at J, with 9 bases between. This CDR3 is 13 amino acids long. The V gene's germline CDR1 is SGHRS and CDR2 YFSETQ. Here the CDR3 DNA reads TGCGCCAGCAGGGGCGGGGTTAATTCACCCCTCCACTTT. Amino acid sequence: CASRGGVNSPLHF.

In its sample, this clonotype was seen many times. The chain joins TRBV6-2 or TRBV6-3 to TRBJ2-1; 9 positions match TRBD1. The trim removed 2 bases at V and 6 bases at J, leaving 8 bases unmatched. This CDR3 has 16 amino acids. The germline V gene encodes CDR1 MNHEY and CDR2 SVGEGT. DNA of the CDR3: TGTGCCAGCAGTTACGGGGACAGGGTTCTACTCAATGAGCAGTTCTTC. This encodes CASSYGDRVLLNEQFF.

V is TRBV12-3 or TRBV12-4 and J is TRBJ1-2, with no clear D. The CDR3 consists of 13 residues. The V gene lost 5 bases and the J gene lost 4 bases, with 11 bases spanning the gap. CDR3 sequence (DNA): TGTGCCAGCAGTGGCCGGTGGGGCTATGGCTACACCTTC. Translating it yields CASSGRWGYGYTF.

The chain couples TRBV12-3 or TRBV12-4 to TRBJ2-5; D is perhaps TRBD1 or TRBD2 (6 bases each). CDR3 length equals 15 residues. V lost 7 bases and J lost 1, with 16 bases in between. Written as DNA, the CDR3 is TGTGCCAGCAACTTTCAAGGGGGGCTCCAAGAGACCCAGTACTTC. Translation: CASNFQGGLQETQYF.

This clonotype has more than one count but fewer than ten. This chain uses TRBV5-1 with TRBJ2-7, with D maybe TRBD1 (5 bases). Germline assignment: CDR1 SGHRS and CDR2 YFSETQ. V was clipped by 4 bases and J by 1 base, with 18 bases between them. CDR3 length: 16 residues. The CDR3 coding sequence is TGCGCCAGCAGCGCCTACTTAATTGGGGCTTCCTACGAGCAGTACTTC. It encodes CASSAYLIGASYEQYF.